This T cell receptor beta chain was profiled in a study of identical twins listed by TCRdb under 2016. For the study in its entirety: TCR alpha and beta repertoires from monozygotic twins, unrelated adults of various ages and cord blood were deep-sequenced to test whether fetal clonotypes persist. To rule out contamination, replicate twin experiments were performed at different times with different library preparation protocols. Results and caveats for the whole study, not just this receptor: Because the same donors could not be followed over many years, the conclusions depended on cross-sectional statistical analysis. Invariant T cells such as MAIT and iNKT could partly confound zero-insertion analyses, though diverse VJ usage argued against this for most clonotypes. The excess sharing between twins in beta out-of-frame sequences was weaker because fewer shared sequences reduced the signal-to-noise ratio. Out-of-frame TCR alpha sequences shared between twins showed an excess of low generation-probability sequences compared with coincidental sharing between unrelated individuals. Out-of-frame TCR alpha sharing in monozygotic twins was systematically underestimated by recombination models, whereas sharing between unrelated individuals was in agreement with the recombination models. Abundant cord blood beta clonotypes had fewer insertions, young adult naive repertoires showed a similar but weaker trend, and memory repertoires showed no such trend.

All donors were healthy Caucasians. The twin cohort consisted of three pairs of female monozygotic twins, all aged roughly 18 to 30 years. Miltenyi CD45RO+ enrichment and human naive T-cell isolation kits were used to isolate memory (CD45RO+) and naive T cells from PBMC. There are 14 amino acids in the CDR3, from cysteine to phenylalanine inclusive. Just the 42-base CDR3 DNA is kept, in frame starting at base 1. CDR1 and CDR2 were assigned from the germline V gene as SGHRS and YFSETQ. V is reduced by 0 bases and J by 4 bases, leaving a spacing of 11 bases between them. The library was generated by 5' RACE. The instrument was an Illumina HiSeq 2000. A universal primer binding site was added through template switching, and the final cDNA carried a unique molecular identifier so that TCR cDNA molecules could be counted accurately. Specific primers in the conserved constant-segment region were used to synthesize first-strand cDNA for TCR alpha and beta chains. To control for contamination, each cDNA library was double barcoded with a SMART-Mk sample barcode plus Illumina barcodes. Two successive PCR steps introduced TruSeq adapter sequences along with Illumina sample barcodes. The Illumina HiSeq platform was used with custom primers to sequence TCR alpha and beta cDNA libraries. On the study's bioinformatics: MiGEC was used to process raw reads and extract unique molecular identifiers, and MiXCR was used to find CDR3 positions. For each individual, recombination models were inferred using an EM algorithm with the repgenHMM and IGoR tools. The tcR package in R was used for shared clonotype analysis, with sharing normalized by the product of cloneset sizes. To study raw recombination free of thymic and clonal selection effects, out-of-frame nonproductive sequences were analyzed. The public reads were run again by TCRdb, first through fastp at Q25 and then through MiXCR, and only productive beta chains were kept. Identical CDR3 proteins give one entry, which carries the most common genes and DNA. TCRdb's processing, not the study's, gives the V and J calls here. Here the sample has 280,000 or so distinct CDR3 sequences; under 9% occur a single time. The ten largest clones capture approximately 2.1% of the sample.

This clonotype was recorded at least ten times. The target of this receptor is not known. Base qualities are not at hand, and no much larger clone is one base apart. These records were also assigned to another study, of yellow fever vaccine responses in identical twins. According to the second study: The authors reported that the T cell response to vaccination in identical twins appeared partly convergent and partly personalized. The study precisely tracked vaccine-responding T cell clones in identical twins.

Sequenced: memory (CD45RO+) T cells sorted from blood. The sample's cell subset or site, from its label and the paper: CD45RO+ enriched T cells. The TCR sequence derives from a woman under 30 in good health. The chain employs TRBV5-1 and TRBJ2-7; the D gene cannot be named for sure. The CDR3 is CASSLDAAKYEQYF. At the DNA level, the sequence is TGCGCCAGCAGCTTGGACGCAGCGAAGTACGAGCAGTACTTC.